This passage covers 17 T cell receptor beta chains from one sample sequenced in a study of cytomegalovirus exposure and HLA in healthy donors. Some clones are missing from TCRdb's copy, which holds only in-frame ones; the method was immunoSEQ multiplex PCR. The sample has some 120,000 clones; under 90% are singletons. The sample was PBMCs. These receptors came from a man aged 25 to 40 in good health and CMV-seronegative.

This clone occurred once. This sequence joins TRBV5-8 and TRBJ1-1, with TRBD1 matching over 9 bases. This CDR3 is built from 16 residues. Germline CDR1 is SGHTS and CDR2 is YDEGEE. J was trimmed by 5 bases and V by 0 bases; bases with no gene match: 8. CDR3: CASSLDRGRLGTEAFF. The DNA for the CDR3 is TGTGCCAGCAGCTTGGACAGGGGGCGCTTGGGAACTGAAGCTTTCTTT. The variable domain in full, completed from reference TRBV5-8 and TRBJ1-1, reads EAGVTQSPTHLIKTRGQQATLRCSPISGHTSVYWYQQALGLGLQFLLWYDEGEERNRGNFPPRFSGRQFPNYSSELNVNALELEDSALYLCASSLDRGRLGTEAFFGQGTRLTVV.

The chain recombines TRBV2 with TRBJ2-1, with TRBD2 identical over 7 bases. The length of the CDR3 is 15 residues. J was trimmed by 8 bases and V by 4 bases; bases with no gene match: 11. Germline-derived CDR1 and CDR2 are SNHLY and FYNNEI. CDR3 loop: CASSVGLAAGDEQFF. In nucleotides, the CDR3 is TGTGCCAGCAGTGTCGGTCTGGCGGCGGGGGATGAGCAGTTCTTC.

The chain carries TRBV2 and TRBJ2-2; D may be TRBD1 (6 bases). The germline gives CDR1 SNHLY, CDR2 FYNNEI. The germline V and J ends were trimmed by 8 bases and 2 bases, with 12 bases remaining between them. The length of the CDR3 is 14 residues. CDR3 sequence: CASAGTTNTGELFF. CDR3 in DNA: TGTGCCAGCGCCGGGACAACTAACACCGGGGAGCTGTTTTTT.

The chain links TRBV11-3 to TRBJ2-1; D is uncertain. This CDR3 has 12 residues. CDR1 is SGHNT and CDR2 is YENEEA in the germline V gene. V lost 5 bases to trimming and J lost 10 bases, with 12 bases between them. DNA for the CDR3: TGTGCCAGCAGCCCTAACCCACGCGAGCAGTTCTTC. This codes for CASSPNPREQFF.

This chain links TRBV7-8 with TRBJ2-7; unclear D gene. Trimming took off 5 bases at V and 5 bases at J, with 13 bases between the two ends. Germline CDR1 is SGHVS and CDR2 is FQNEAQ. The CDR3 totals 13 residues. The CDR3: CASSQTPAHEQYF. CDR3 nucleotide sequence: TGTGCCAGCAGCCAGACTCCAGCTCACGAGCAGTACTTC.

V gene TRBV5-4 combines with J gene TRBJ1-2; 8 bases are shared with TRBD1. There are 17 residues in the CDR3. Unmatched junction bases numbered 13, after V lost 2 bases and J lost 4 bases. Germline assignment: CDR1 SGHNT and CDR2 YYREEE (reference sequence). The CDR3 nucleotides read TGTGCCAGCAGCTTTCGACAGGGGAAGGGTTGGGGCTATGGCTACACCTTC. Its translation: CASSFRQGKGWGYGYTF. The full variable domain, its missing parts supplied by reference TRBV5-4 and TRBJ1-2, is ETGVTQSPTHLIKTRGQQVTLRCSSQSGHNTVSWYQQALGQGPQFIFQYYREEENGRGNFPPRFSGLQFPNYSSELNVNALELDDSALYLCASSFRQGKGWGYGYTFGSGTRLTVV.

The CDR3 nucleotides are TGTGCCAGCAGCTTGGGGAGGGACAACGAGCAGTACTTC. This translates into CASSLGRDNEQYF. The chain carries TRBV7-8 and TRBJ2-7, with D tentatively TRBD2 (7 bases). The CDR3 is made up of 13 amino acids. V was shortened by 3 bases and J by 5 bases, with 11 bases between the two germline ends. Germline-derived CDR1 and CDR2 are SGHVS and FQNEAQ.

V is TRBV15 and J is TRBJ2-7; the D gene is possibly TRBD2 (5 bases). This CDR3 has 14 amino acids. Looked up from germline, CDR1 is LNHNV and CDR2 is YYDKDF (reference sequence). V was shortened by 2 bases and J by 5 bases, with 13 bases between the two germline ends. This chain's CDR3 is CATSRSRTFDEQYF. DNA of the CDR3: TGTGCCACCAGCAGATCACGGACTTTCGACGAGCAGTACTTC.

This rearrangement joins TRBV27 to TRBJ2-1; 9 nucleotides agree with TRBD2. The CDR3 loop spans 13 amino acids. Trimming at V came to 7 bases and at J to 5 bases, leaving 3 bases not matched to a gene. Per germline, CDR1 MNHEY and CDR2 SMNVEV (reference sequence). The DNA of the CDR3 is TGTGCCAGCACCCGACTAGCGGACAATGAGCAGTTCTTC. It specifies CASTRLADNEQFF.

The chain carries TRBV5-1 and TRBJ2-7; 7 positions agree with TRBD1. V dropped 7 bases and J dropped 4; count of bases not matched to a gene: 11. From germline, CDR1 is SGHRS and CDR2 YFSETQ. The length of the CDR3 is 14 residues. This chain's CDR3 is CASGEEGAVYEQYF. In nucleotides, the CDR3 is TGCGCCAGCGGGGAAGAGGGGGCAGTGTACGAGCAGTACTTC.

The chain recombines TRBV11-2 with TRBJ2-7; 9 positions agree with TRBD1. There are 16 residues in the CDR3. Germline V CDR1 and CDR2: SGHAT, FQNNGV. V lost 1 base, J lost 1 base, and 5 bases stayed unmatched. DNA for the CDR3: TGTGCCAGCAGCTTAGTGGGGGACAGGGCTTCCTACGAGCAGTACTTC. It specifies CASSLVGDRASYEQYF.

The chain employs TRBV5-6 and TRBJ2-5; 8 bases agree with TRBD1. Per the germline V gene, CDR1 is SGHDT and CDR2 is YYEEEE. With V trimmed by 5 bases and J by 5 bases, 5 bases remained unmatched. The CDR3 contains 13 residues. In DNA, the CDR3 is TGTGCCAGCAGGAGGACAGGGATGGAGACCCAGTACTTC. It yields the protein CASRRTGMETQYF. The full variable domain, with the rest looked up from reference TRBV5-6 and TRBJ2-5, is DAGVTQSPTHLIKTRGQQVTLRCSPKSGHDTVSWYQQALGQGPQFIFQYYEEEERQRGNFPDRFSGHQFPNYSSELNVNALLLGDSALYLCASRRTGMETQYFGPGTRLLVL.

The chain uses TRBV6-1 and TRBJ1-2, with TRBD1 matching over 8 bases. CDR1 and CDR2 (germline): MNHNS, SASEGT. The CDR3 is 12 residues long. V lost 8 bases to trimming and J lost 1 base; unmatched junction nucleotides: 0. CDR3 loop: CASDRGNYGYTF. CDR3 bases: TGTGCCAGCGACAGGGGTAACTATGGCTACACCTTC.

This rearrangement joins TRBV7-9 to TRBJ2-7; a weak D match, TRBD2 (7 bases). V was pared by 3 bases and J by 0 bases, with 18 bases between. The germline V gene encodes CDR1 SEHNR and CDR2 FQNEAQ (reference sequence). The CDR3 has 17 residues. CDR3 loop: CASSLGGGLLISYEQYF. Here the CDR3 DNA reads TGTGCCAGCAGCTTGGGAGGGGGACTACTAATCTCCTACGAGCAGTACTTC.

A word on this clone: Sequence at one end of the junction differs from germline and may be a read error. The chain is built from TRBV6-5 and TRBJ2-5, with D perhaps TRBD2 (6 bases). CDR1 MNHEY and CDR2 SVGAGI come from the germline V gene. The CDR3 runs to 13 residues. The CDR3 DNA follows: TGTGCCAGCAACCGACTAGGCCAAGGGACCCAGTACTTC. It encodes CASNRLGQGTQYF.

The chain carries TRBV9 and TRBJ2-2; the match to TRBD1 covers 10 bases. The CDR3 extends over 17 amino acids. Germline V gene data show CDR1 as SGDLS and CDR2 as YYNGEE. V lost 2 bases to trimming and J lost 1 base; unmatched junction nucleotides: 5. Written as DNA, the CDR3 is TGTGCCAGCAGCGTTCGACAGGGGGCCGGGAACACCGGGGAGCTGTTTTTT. It is translated as CASSVRQGAGNTGELFF. Looking up the rest from reference TRBV9 and TRBJ2-2 gives the full variable domain: DSGVTQTPKHLITATGQRVTLRCSPRSGDLSVYWYQQSLDQGLQFLIQYYNGEERAKGNILERFSAQQFPDLHSELNLSSLELGDSALYFCASSVRQGAGNTGELFFGEGSRLTVL.

V usage is TRBV10-3 and J usage is TRBJ2-7, with TRBD1 matching 7 bases. Trimming took 6 bases from V and 0 from J; bases not matched to a gene: 11. The CDR3 totals 16 residues. The germline gives CDR1 ENHRY, CDR2 SYGVKD. As DNA, the CDR3 is TGTGCCATCAGGAAGGGACAGACCGTCAGCTCCTACGAGCAGTACTTC. Translated, it gives CAIRKGQTVSSYEQYF.